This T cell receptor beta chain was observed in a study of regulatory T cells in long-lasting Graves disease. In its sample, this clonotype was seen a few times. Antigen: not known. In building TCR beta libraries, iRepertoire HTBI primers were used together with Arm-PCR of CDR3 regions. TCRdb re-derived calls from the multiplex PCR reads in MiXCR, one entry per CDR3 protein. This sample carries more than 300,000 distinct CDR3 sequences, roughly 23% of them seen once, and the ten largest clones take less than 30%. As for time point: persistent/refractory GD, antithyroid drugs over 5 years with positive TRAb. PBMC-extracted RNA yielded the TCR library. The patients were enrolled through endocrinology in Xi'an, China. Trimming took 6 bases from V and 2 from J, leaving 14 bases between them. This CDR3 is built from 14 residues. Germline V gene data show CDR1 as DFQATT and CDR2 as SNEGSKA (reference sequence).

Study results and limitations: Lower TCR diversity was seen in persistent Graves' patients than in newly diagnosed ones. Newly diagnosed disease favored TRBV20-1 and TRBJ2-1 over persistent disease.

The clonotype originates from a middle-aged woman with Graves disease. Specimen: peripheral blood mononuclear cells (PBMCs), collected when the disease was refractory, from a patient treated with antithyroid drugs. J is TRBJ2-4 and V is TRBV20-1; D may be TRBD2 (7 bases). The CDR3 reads CSAGGGATKNIQYF. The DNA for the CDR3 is TGCAGTGCGGGAGGGGGGGCGACCAAAAACATTCAGTACTTC.